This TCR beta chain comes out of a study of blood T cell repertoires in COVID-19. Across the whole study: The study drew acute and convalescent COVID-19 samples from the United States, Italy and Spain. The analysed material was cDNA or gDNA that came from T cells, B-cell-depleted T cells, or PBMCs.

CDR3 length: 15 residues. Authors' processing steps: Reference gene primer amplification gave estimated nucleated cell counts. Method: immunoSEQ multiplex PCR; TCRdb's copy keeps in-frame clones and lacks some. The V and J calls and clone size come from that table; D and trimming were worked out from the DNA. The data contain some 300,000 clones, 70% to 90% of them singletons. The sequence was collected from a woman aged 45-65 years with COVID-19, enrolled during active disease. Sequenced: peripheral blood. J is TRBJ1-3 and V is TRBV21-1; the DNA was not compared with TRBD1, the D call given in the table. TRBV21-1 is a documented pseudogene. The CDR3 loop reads CASSKLGVAGNTIYF. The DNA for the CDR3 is TGTGCCAGCAGCAAACTAGGGGTAGCCGGAAACACCATATATTTT.